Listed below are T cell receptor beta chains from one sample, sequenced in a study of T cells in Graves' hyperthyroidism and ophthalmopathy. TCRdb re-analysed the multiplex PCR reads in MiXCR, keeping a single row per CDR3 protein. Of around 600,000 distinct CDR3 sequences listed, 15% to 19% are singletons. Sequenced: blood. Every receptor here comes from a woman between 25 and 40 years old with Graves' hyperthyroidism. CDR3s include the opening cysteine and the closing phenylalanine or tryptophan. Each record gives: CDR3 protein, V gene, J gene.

CDR3aa: CASSLRTSGSLSSYNEQFF; v_gene: TRBV19; j_gene: TRBJ2-1
CDR3aa: CASRGETGYGYTF; v_gene: TRBV4-3; j_gene: TRBJ1-2
CDR3aa: CSAGGTGQETQYF; v_gene: TRBV20-1; j_gene: TRBJ2-5
CDR3aa: CSATGREMGEQFF; v_gene: TRBV20-1; j_gene: TRBJ2-1
CDR3aa: CASSQDFPDTQYF; v_gene: TRBV4-3; j_gene: TRBJ2-3
CDR3aa: CATSVAAGWGYTF; v_gene: TRBV15; j_gene: TRBJ1-2
CDR3aa: CASSFSLGGLAGDGNEQFF; v_gene: TRBV28; j_gene: TRBJ2-1
CDR3aa: CASSYSVVRTEAFF; v_gene: TRBV6-6; j_gene: TRBJ1-1
CDR3aa: CASSPKGSGPYNEQFF; v_gene: TRBV5-5; j_gene: TRBJ2-1
CDR3aa: CASSLGMGRTEAFF; v_gene: TRBV7-6; j_gene: TRBJ1-1
CDR3aa: CSARDYRTPRNTGELFF; v_gene: TRBV20-1; j_gene: TRBJ2-2
CDR3aa: CAIRGDRAYEQYF; v_gene: TRBV10-3; j_gene: TRBJ2-7
CDR3aa: CASSRRLAGSSYEQYF; v_gene: TRBV5-1; j_gene: TRBJ2-7
CDR3aa: CASTGTSGSRTDTQYF; v_gene: TRBV2; j_gene: TRBJ2-3
CDR3aa: CASSPQNNEQFF; v_gene: TRBV18; j_gene: TRBJ2-1
CDR3aa: CASSQESEGTYEQYF; v_gene: TRBV4-2; j_gene: TRBJ2-7
CDR3aa: CASSQGELTYEQYF; v_gene: TRBV5-1; j_gene: TRBJ2-7
CDR3aa: CASSWGQGGNEQFF; v_gene: TRBV5-1; j_gene: TRBJ2-1
CDR3aa: CASSSRGTGPPPNEQYF; v_gene: TRBV7-2; j_gene: TRBJ2-7
CDR3aa: CASSLSSGRRETQYF; v_gene: TRBV7-9; j_gene: TRBJ2-5
CDR3aa: CSARGRPYRGRANSFYEQYF; v_gene: TRBV20-1; j_gene: TRBJ2-7
CDR3aa: CASSFRTEETQYF; v_gene: TRBV12-3/TRBV12-4; j_gene: TRBJ2-5
CDR3aa: CAWTQSRRGGVHNEQFF; v_gene: TRBV30; j_gene: TRBJ2-1
CDR3aa: CASSLAGNYYNEQFF; v_gene: TRBV12-3/TRBV12-4; j_gene: TRBJ2-1
CDR3aa: CASSDPRTGTREQFF; v_gene: TRBV10-1; j_gene: TRBJ2-1
CDR3aa: CASRRGTGSSETQYF; v_gene: TRBV11-2; j_gene: TRBJ2-5
CDR3aa: CASSRRWRQGGEQYF; v_gene: TRBV3-1; j_gene: TRBJ2-7
CDR3aa: CSVAPWRSKETQYF; v_gene: TRBV29-1; j_gene: TRBJ2-5
CDR3aa: CSARGTSGYNEQYF; v_gene: TRBV20-1; j_gene: NA
CDR3aa: CASSLEGREQFF; v_gene: TRBV5-1; j_gene: TRBJ2-1
CDR3aa: CAISGSVAGGDTQYF; v_gene: TRBV10-3; j_gene: TRBJ2-3
CDR3aa: CASSAASGRAGFF; v_gene: TRBV28; j_gene: TRBJ2-1
CDR3aa: CASIPDRGGTDTQYF; v_gene: TRBV6-1; j_gene: TRBJ2-3
CDR3aa: CASSLAEGQSSYNEQFF; v_gene: TRBV7-6; j_gene: TRBJ2-1
CDR3aa: CASSLGLVAGGSPLHF; v_gene: TRBV5-1; j_gene: TRBJ1-6
CDR3aa: CASSSGLAGPTSEQFF; v_gene: TRBV5-8; j_gene: TRBJ2-1
CDR3aa: CASSHSGELFF; v_gene: TRBV3-1; j_gene: TRBJ2-2
CDR3aa: CASSLLQGLNSQTQYF; v_gene: TRBV11-2; j_gene: TRBJ2-5
CDR3aa: CAWSGPTHRGTEAFF; v_gene: TRBV30; j_gene: TRBJ1-1
CDR3aa: CASSLVDWGNEQFF; v_gene: TRBV4-3; j_gene: TRBJ2-1
CDR3aa: CASSVRGYEQYF; v_gene: TRBV11-2; j_gene: TRBJ2-7
CDR3aa: CASSSWGLAGGETQYF; v_gene: TRBV5-1; j_gene: TRBJ2-5
CDR3aa: CASSRPTEGNNEQFF; v_gene: TRBV28; j_gene: TRBJ2-1
CDR3aa: CASSLRRETIHNEQFF; v_gene: TRBV11-2; j_gene: TRBJ2-1
CDR3aa: CASSLTGMGTDTQYF; v_gene: TRBV12-3/TRBV12-4; j_gene: TRBJ2-3
CDR3aa: CASSLVSKTQYF; v_gene: TRBV7-6; j_gene: TRBJ2-5
CDR3aa: CASSPLRDSGANVLTF; v_gene: TRBV28; j_gene: TRBJ2-6
CDR3aa: CATSRDADGGTQYF; v_gene: TRBV15; j_gene: TRBJ2-5
CDR3aa: CASSPYRDLSYEQYF; v_gene: TRBV7-2; j_gene: TRBJ2-7
CDR3aa: CASSQVGQVGANVLTF; v_gene: TRBV3-1; j_gene: TRBJ2-6
CDR3aa: CASSQLAIEQYF; v_gene: TRBV6-1; j_gene: TRBJ2-7
CDR3aa: CASSQVYLADSYNEQFF; v_gene: TRBV3-1; j_gene: TRBJ2-1